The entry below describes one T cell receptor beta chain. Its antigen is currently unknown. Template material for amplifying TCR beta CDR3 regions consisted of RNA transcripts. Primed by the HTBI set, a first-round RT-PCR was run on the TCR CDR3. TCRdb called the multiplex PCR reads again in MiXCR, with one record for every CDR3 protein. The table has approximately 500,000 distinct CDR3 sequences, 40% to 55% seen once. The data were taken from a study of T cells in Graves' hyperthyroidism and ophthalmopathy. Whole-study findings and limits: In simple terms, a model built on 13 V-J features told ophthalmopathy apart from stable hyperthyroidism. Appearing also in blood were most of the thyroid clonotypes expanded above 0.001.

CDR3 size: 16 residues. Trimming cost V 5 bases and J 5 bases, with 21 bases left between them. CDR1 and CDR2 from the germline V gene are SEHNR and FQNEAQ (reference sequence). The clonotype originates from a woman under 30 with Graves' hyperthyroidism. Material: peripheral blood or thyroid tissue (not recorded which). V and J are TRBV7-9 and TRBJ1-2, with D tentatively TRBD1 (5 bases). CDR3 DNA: TGTGCCAGCAGCCATGGAGCGGGGCTGCCGAGTTATGGCTACACCTTC. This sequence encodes CASSHGAGLPSYGYTF.